These 16 T cell receptor beta chains were all obtained from the same sample, sequenced in a study of cytomegalovirus exposure and HLA in healthy donors. Assay: immunoSEQ multiplex PCR; the TCRdb copy retains only in-frame clones and omits some. The sample shows about 160,000 clones, over 85% of them seen only once. Material: PBMCs. The receptors were gathered from a man between 18 and 29 years old in good health and CMV-seropositive.

This CDR3 is CASKSGVIDGELFF. The DNA of the CDR3 is TGCGCCAGCAAATCCGGGGTGATTGACGGGGAGCTGTTTTTT. The chain links TRBV5-1 to TRBJ2-2; D might be TRBD2 (5 bases). The CDR3 is 14 amino acids. The germline CDR1 and CDR2 sequences are SGHRS and YFSETQ. V lost 6 bases and J lost 7, with 16 bases in between.

This clone was seen once. The chain uses TRBV7-8 and TRBJ1-1; 8 bases are a match to TRBD1. The CDR3 consists of 14 residues. Looked up from germline, CDR1 is SGHVS and CDR2 is FQNEAQ. The V and J ends lost 4 bases and 0 bases, in that order; junction bases with no gene match: 1. For the CDR3, the DNA is TGTGCCAGCAGCTCGGACAGGGTGAACACTGAAGCTTTCTTT. Translated, it gives CASSSDRVNTEAFF.

This chain links TRBV11-2 with TRBJ2-3, with D possibly matching TRBD2 (5 bases). The CDR3 spans 12 residues. Germline lookup yields CDR1 SGHAT and CDR2 FQNNGV. Trimming cost V 1 base and J 10 bases, with 9 bases left between them. Here the CDR3 reads CASSLGGAAQYF. The CDR3 nucleotides are TGTGCCAGCAGCTTAGGGGGAGCGGCGCAGTATTTT.

The chain recombines TRBV4-2 with TRBJ2-1; 12 positions match TRBD2. J lost 9 bases, V lost 0 bases, and 9 bases had no gene match. Looked up from germline, CDR1 is LGHNA and CDR2 is YNFKEQ. This CDR3 is built from 17 residues. Written as DNA, the CDR3 is TGTGCCAGCAGCCAAGATTGGGCTAGCGGGAGGGCCCCTGAGCAGTTCTTC. It translates to CASSQDWASGRAPEQFF.

The chain links TRBV29-1 to TRBJ2-7; 14 nucleotides line up with TRBD2. V trimming: 4 bases; J trimming: 2 bases; junction bases outside the gene matches: 1. The CDR3 consists of 14 residues. Germline-derived CDR1 and CDR2 are SQVTM and ANQGSEA. For the CDR3, the DNA is TGCAGCGTTGCGGGACTAGCGGGGGCCTACGAGCAGTACTTC. Residues: CSVAGLAGAYEQYF.

The V call is TRBV6-4, the J call TRBJ2-2; the match to TRBD2 covers 7 bases. The CDR3 has 14 residues. CDR1 and CDR2 from the germline V gene are MRHNA and SNTAGT. V was clipped by 4 bases and J by 2 bases; unmatched bases: 1. DNA of the CDR3: TGTGCCAGCAGTGGGGACTATAACACCGGGGAGCTGTTTTTT. Protein product: CASSGDYNTGELFF.

The chain employs TRBV27 and TRBJ2-1, with 11 positions matching TRBD2. The CDR3 covers 15 residues. With 8 bases clipped from V and 4 bases from J, the junction kept 7 bases outside the gene matches. Per germline, CDR1 MNHEY and CDR2 SMNVEV (reference sequence). The CDR3 nucleotides read TGTGCCAGCGGATCCGGGACTAGCGGTTACAATGAGCAGTTCTTC. Translated, it gives CASGSGTSGYNEQFF.

The J gene is TRBJ2-7, the V gene TRBV5-6; maybe TRBD1 (6 bases). Between the trimmed V and J ends, which lost 0 bases and 2 bases, there was a span of 12 bases. In germline, CDR1 is SGHDT, CDR2 YYEEEE. The CDR3 is 15 amino acids. CDR3 protein: CASSLGQGKAYEQYF. CDR3 nucleotide sequence: TGTGCCAGCAGCTTGGGCCAGGGGAAAGCCTACGAGCAGTACTTC.

The chain links TRBV5-1 to TRBJ1-2; no clear D gene. Trimming removed 3 bases at V and 6 bases at J, with 15 bases between. The CDR3 has 14 residues. Germline lookup yields CDR1 SGHRS and CDR2 YFSETQ. CDR3 nucleotide sequence: TGCGCCAGCAGCTCCCGGGAAGGGAGGGATGGCTACACCTTC. Amino acid sequence: CASSSREGRDGYTF.

The chain is built from TRBV7-3 and TRBJ2-3; D possibly corresponds to TRBD1 (5 bases). The V end was cut by 4 bases, the J end by 6 bases, with 17 bases between. The germline gives CDR1 SGHTA, CDR2 FQGTGA. The CDR3 consists of 15 residues. The CDR3 reads CASSSGYSAGDTQYF. The CDR3 DNA is TGTGCCAGCAGCTCAGGGTATTCGGCCGGGGATACGCAGTATTTT.

The rearrangement links TRBV6-1 to TRBJ2-1, with a possible D match to TRBD1 (5 bases). V was shortened by 2 bases and J by 1 base, with 9 bases between the two germline ends. Germline V gives CDR1 MNHNS, CDR2 SASEGT. The CDR3 length is 15 residues. CDR3 nucleotides: TGTGCCAGCAGTGAACAAGGGGTGTCCTACAATGAGCAGTTCTTC. It codes for CASSEQGVSYNEQFF.

In its sample, this clone was seen once. This chain joins TRBV29-1 and TRBJ2-1; possibly TRBD2 for D (6 bases). Germline-derived CDR1 and CDR2 are SQVTM and ANQGSEA. The CDR3 length is 16 residues. V gave up 0 bases and J gave up 0 bases, with 12 bases separating them. The DNA for the CDR3 is TGCAGCGTTGAAGATCTGAAGCGGGTCTCCTACAATGAGCAGTTCTTC. Its protein product is CSVEDLKRVSYNEQFF.

The chain employs TRBV19 and TRBJ1-1, with D perhaps TRBD1 (6 bases). Trimming took 6 bases from V and 1 from J, leaving 15 bases between them. This CDR3 contains 15 residues. In germline, CDR1 is LNHDA, CDR2 SQIVND (reference sequence). In nucleotides, the CDR3 is TGTGCCAGTAGAGGACAGTCCCGATGGAACACTGAAGCTTTCTTT. Translated: CASRGQSRWNTEAFF.

V and J are TRBV2 and TRBJ1-1; 8 nucleotides match TRBD1. Germline V lookup: CDR1 SNHLY, CDR2 FYNNEI. The V and J ends lost 7 bases and 1 base, in that order; junction bases with no gene match: 5. The CDR3 covers 14 residues. CDR3 loop: CASIRTGKNTEAFF. The CDR3 coding sequence is TGTGCCAGCATTCGGACAGGGAAGAACACTGAAGCTTTCTTT.

The CDR3, as DNA: TGTGCCAGCAGCCGGACTAGCGGGGCCTACAATGAGCAGTTCTTC. Protein sequence: CASSRTSGAYNEQFF. The chain employs TRBV6-5 and TRBJ2-1, with TRBD2 matching over 12 bases. Germline values: CDR1 MNHEY, CDR2 SVGAGI. CDR3 size: 15 residues. With V trimmed by 6 bases and J by 2 bases, 2 bases remained unmatched.

CDR3 residues: CASSKGQGTDTQYF. The CDR3 DNA sequence: TGTGCCAGCAGCAAAGGACAGGGCACAGATACGCAGTATTTT. This chain uses TRBV9 with TRBJ2-3; 7 bases fit TRBD1. The junction had 3 bases not matched to a gene; V was cut back by 4 bases and J by 1 base. The CDR3 has 14 amino acids. Germline values: CDR1 SGDLS, CDR2 YYNGEE.